At least ten counts were recorded for the clone carrying this TCR beta chain. Its antigen is not known. This sample was included in a study of T cells in Graves' hyperthyroidism and ophthalmopathy. Study outcomes and limitations: By a 13 V-J model, ophthalmopathy was set apart from stable hyperthyroidism.

The CDR3 has 12 amino acids. The V gene's germline CDR1 is MNHEY and CDR2 SVGAGI. The V end was cut by 4 bases, the J end by 6 bases, with 9 bases between. The TCR beta CDR3 regions underwent amplification using RNA transcripts as the source. TCR CDR3 underwent first-round RT-PCR with the HTBI primer set. One entry per CDR3 protein, called by TCRdb with MiXCR from the multiplex PCR reads. The repertoire holds 200,000 to 250,000 distinct CDR3 sequences, with approximately 24% as singletons. Diagnoses were made from clinical symptoms, serum measures (thyroxine and TRAb), thyroid ultrasound and orbital computed tomography. PBMCs were sourced from over 8.5 ml fresh peripheral blood.

The chain links TRBV6-5 to TRBJ1-1; D unresolved. Material: blood. This clonotype was sampled from a woman between 35 and 50 years old with Graves' ophthalmopathy. DNA for the CDR3: TGTGCCAGCAGTTCTTCCACCCCTGAAGCTTTCTTT. This sequence encodes CASSSSTPEAFF.